Each of the 11 T cell receptor beta chains below was sequenced from the same sample in a study of T-cell reconstitution after alpha-beta-depleted transplantation in children. Unique molecular identifiers were incorporated when the TCRbeta library was constructed. TCRdb processed the PCR reads anew with MiXCR; each CDR3 protein has one entry. The repertoire consists of approximately 240,000 distinct CDR3 sequences, with approximately 9.5% occurring once and the leading ten covering about 6%. The sample was PBMCs from the stem cell graft donor, taken from the stem cell graft. Receptor source: a human donor who donated a stem cell graft to a child with acute lymphoblastic leukemia.

There are many counts of this clonotype. The chain employs TRBV12-3 or TRBV12-4 and TRBJ2-5; the D is unclear. There are 13 residues in the CDR3. The ends were cut back, 1 base at V and 4 bases at J, with 7 bases in the middle. The DNA of the CDR3 is TGTGCCAGCAGTTTAGGACCGCGAGAGACCCAGTACTTC. It yields the protein CASSLGPRETQYF.

This clonotype was observed a handful of times. This rearrangement joins TRBV15 to TRBJ2-1; D is possibly TRBD1 (6 bases). Germline V CDR1 and CDR2: LNHNV, YYDKDF (reference sequence). Trimming took off 4 bases at V and 4 bases at J, with 14 bases between the two ends. The CDR3 sequence is 15 residues long. The CDR3 DNA follows: TGTGCCACCAGCATAATAGCAGGGACATACAATGAGCAGTTCTTC. It is translated as CATSIIAGTYNEQFF.

The chain uses TRBV4-2 and TRBJ2-1; the match to TRBD1 covers 8 bases. CDR1 LGHNA and CDR2 YNFKEQ come from the germline V gene. Trimming took 5 bases from V and 4 from J; bases not matched to a gene: 4. The CDR3 spans 14 residues. CDR3 region: CASSTGTGYNEQFF. CDR3 coding DNA: TGTGCCAGCAGCACCGGGACAGGATACAATGAGCAGTTCTTC.

Concerning this clonotype itself: A much larger clone differs by one base, so this may be a read error. The chain couples TRBV6-5 to TRBJ2-3, with 9 bases that match TRBD2. The CDR3 extends over 16 amino acids. CDR1 MNHEY and CDR2 SVGAGI come from the germline V gene. The CDR3 coding sequence is TGTGCCAGCAGTTACTCAGGCGGGGGGGACACAGATACGCGGTATTTT. Protein product: CASSYSGGGDTDTRYF.

The chain couples TRBV11-2 to TRBJ2-1; the match to TRBD2 covers 12 bases. Germline CDR1 and CDR2: SGHAT and FQNNGV. This CDR3 contains 21 residues. The junction had 27 bases not matched to a gene; V was cut back by 5 bases and J by 10 bases. CDR3 region: CASSRPQTSGGLNKYQWEQFF. CDR3 nucleotides: TGTGCCAGCAGCCGGCCCCAGACTAGCGGGGGCCTCAACAAATATCAATGGGAGCAGTTCTTC.

The chain uses TRBV11-2 and TRBJ2-6, with 7 bases matching TRBD1. The CDR3 covers 19 residues. The trim removed 0 bases at V and 2 bases at J, leaving 10 bases unmatched. The V gene's germline CDR1 is SGHAT and CDR2 FQNNGV. CDR3 in amino acids: CASSLEWGDRVAGANVLTF. The CDR3 coding sequence is TGTGCCAGCAGCTTAGAGTGGGGAGACAGGGTAGCTGGGGCCAACGTCCTGACTTTC.

This clonotype was seen a handful of times. J is TRBJ2-7 and V is TRBV10-2, with 8 bases fitting TRBD2. CDR3 length: 15 residues. J was trimmed by 4 bases and V by 2 bases; bases with no gene match: 7. The germline gives CDR1 WSHSY, CDR2 SAAADI. The CDR3 protein is CASSEPGLVQYEQYF. In DNA form, the CDR3 reads TGCGCCAGCAGTGAGCCGGGACTAGTTCAGTACGAGCAGTACTTC.

V usage is TRBV4-3 and J usage is TRBJ1-1, with D perhaps matching TRBD1 (6 bases). From germline, CDR1 is LGHNA and CDR2 YSLEER. The CDR3 runs to 15 residues. The ends were cut back, 3 bases at V and 6 bases at J, with 17 bases in the middle. The CDR3 nucleotides read TGCGCCAGCAGCCAGGCCGGACAGTCCCACGCTGAAGCTTTCTTT. Protein: CASSQAGQSHAEAFF.

This clonotype occurred a few times. V usage is TRBV7-2 and J usage is TRBJ1-1, with D maybe TRBD1 (5 bases). V shed 5 bases and J shed 6 bases, with 13 bases lying between them. The CDR3 is 13 residues long. Germline V gene sequence: CDR1 SGHTA, CDR2 FQGNSA. DNA for the CDR3: TGTGCCAGCAGCAAGGGGCGACTGGCTGAAGCTTTCTTT. Protein sequence: CASSKGRLAEAFF.

This clonotype was counted a few times. The V gene is TRBV7-2, the J gene TRBJ1-1; 7 bases map to TRBD1. The CDR3 totals 16 residues. Germline-derived CDR1 and CDR2 are SGHTA and FQGNSA. Germline trimming cut 4 bases from V and 5 bases from J; bases unmatched to any gene: 13. The CDR3 DNA sequence: TGTGCCAGCAGCTCCACTGACACAGGGGAGGGGACTGAAGCTTTCTTT. It is translated as CASSSTDTGEGTEAFF.

This clonotype was counted a few times. The CDR3 region has the DNA TGTGCCAGCAGCCCTATGCGGGGGGGCCAGGACATTCAGTACTTC. The encoded protein is CASSPMRGGQDIQYF. V usage is TRBV11-2 and J usage is TRBJ2-4; 9 bases agree with TRBD2. V shed 5 bases and J 8 bases; nucleotides not matched to a gene: 10. The CDR3 contains 15 residues. Germline V CDR1 and CDR2: SGHAT, FQNNGV.